The rows below give T cell receptor beta chains drawn from one sample of a study of cytotoxic CD8 clonotypes in ibrutinib-treated CLL. The table came from immunoSEQ multiplex PCR; TCRdb's copy has only in-frame clones and leaves some out. This sample has more than 85,000 clones, with approximately 77% found just once. Sample: PBMCs, taken after 24 months of ibrutinib treatment. These receptors originate from a human donor with chronic lymphocytic leukemia. CDR3s leave out the opening cysteine and the closing phenylalanine or tryptophan. A D gene is named only where the DNA matches it firmly.

D,V,CDR3
.,TRBV7-8,ASSLVFRERSYNEQF
TRBD2,TRBV27,ASSSGTSGSWEQY
TRBD2,TRBV28,ASSQALAGREQY
.,TRBV7-2,ASSSSLTPYEQY
TRBD1,TRBV18,ASSPRQGASGYT
TRBD2,TRBV7-9,ASSLASLAGGGADTQY
.,TRBV14,ASSQARRQVLPYEQY
TRBD1,TRBV18,ASSAGQGTYEQY
.,TRBV7-3,ASRPATSYEQY
.,TRBV30,ASSVGADYNEQF
.,TRBV9,ASSVFPGPQTDTQY
.,TRBV7-2,ASSPRTGRDEQY
.,TRBV27,ASSLGRRNEKLF
TRBD1,TRBV27,ASSLAPGGLYGYT
.,TRBV11-2,ASSLETAEAF
.,TRBV6-4,ASSDSGRGRYNEQF
.,TRBV18,ASSPQTGGPYNEQF
.,TRBV10-1,ASRLKRYTGELF
TRBD2,TRBV9,ASTPGLAGNEQF
TRBD1,TRBV5-1,ASSLVAGGVGELF
.,TRBV7-9,ASSFEGFYNSPLH
.,TRBV5-1,ASRKLGMDRTYEQY
TRBD1,TRBV5-1,ASSFSGQQETQY
.,TRBV5-8,ASSSVWGGARGQPQH
.,TRBV5-6,ASRRGRNYEQY
.,TRBV11-2,ASSLTFTGRGYEQY
TRBD1,TRBV15,ATSRDRGGETQY
TRBD2,TRBV5-1,ASSLLAVSYEQY
.,TRBV25-1,ASSDSRRLSEAF
.,TRBV6-1,ASSDLTGSYEQY
.,TRBV27,ASSLSAGNTEAF
.,TRBV27,ASTPPGETYGINSYNEQF
.,TRBV18,ASSPPTSHEQY
TRBD2,TRBV7-8,ASSFGLAGGTYNEQF
TRBD2,TRBV9,ASSPAGGGGMETQY
.,TRBV5-1,ASSLFQSDNEQF
.,TRBV9,ASSVEHSSYNEQF
.,TRBV6-5,ASQLFSSPDSPLH